These 30 T cell receptor beta chains were all obtained from the same sample, sequenced in a study of T-cell reconstitution after alpha-beta-depleted transplantation in children. Unique molecular identifiers were used to barcode this TCRbeta library. TCRdb processed the PCR reads anew with MiXCR; each CDR3 protein has one entry. The sample includes around 960,000 distinct CDR3 sequences, 25% to 35% seen only once; the top ten take about 28%. The sample was PBMCs, mostly from graft donor cells, taken 360 days after TCRalphabeta/CD19-depleted stem cell transplant. The receptors shown here come from a boy under two years old who had a stem cell transplant for SCID, so the T cells may come from the graft donor.

This clonotype has just a few counts. The V and J genes are TRBV12-3 or TRBV12-4 and TRBJ2-3; 8 positions match TRBD2. J was trimmed by 2 bases and V by 6 bases; bases with no gene match: 10. The CDR3 spans 16 residues. The CDR3 DNA reads as TGTGCCAGCAGGTCCATTGGGCGGGGGGCCACAGATACGCAGTATTTT. Translating gives CASRSIGRGATDTQYF.

The chain has TRBV7-3 and TRBJ2-4; tentative D call: TRBD2 (5 bases). The CDR3 totals 16 residues. V lost 5 bases and J lost 1, with 15 bases in between. Germline V gene lookup returns CDR1 SGHTA and CDR2 FQGTGA. CDR3 nucleotide sequence: TGTGCCAGCAGCCTTACGTTGGAGGTGGCCAAAAACATTCAGTACTTC. Translating it yields CASSLTLEVAKNIQYF.

V and J are TRBV11-2 and TRBJ2-3; 8 nucleotides line up with TRBD2. With V trimmed by 7 bases and J by 1 base, 10 bases remained unmatched. Germline V CDR1 and CDR2: SGHAT, FQNNGV. This CDR3 has 16 amino acids. The CDR3 DNA sequence: TGTGCCAGCACCCCCCGGGAGGGAAGCGGCACAGATACGCAGTATTTT. It yields the protein CASTPREGSGTDTQYF. Looking up the rest from reference TRBV11-2 and TRBJ2-3 gives the full variable domain: EAGVAQSPRYKIIEKRQSVAFWCNPISGHATLYWYQQILGQGPKLLIQFQNNGVVDDSQLPKDRFSAERLKGVDSTLKIQPAKLEDSAVYLCASTPREGSGTDTQYFGPGTRLTVL.

The chain combines TRBV6-5 with TRBJ2-3; TRBD1 might be the D (6 bases). Trimming shortened V by 8 bases and J by 1 base, and 13 bases separated the two germline ends. Germline CDR1 MNHEY, CDR2 SVGAGI. The CDR3 spans 14 residues. CDR3: CASQGYGGTDTQYF. The CDR3 DNA reads TGTGCCAGCCAGGGGTATGGGGGCACAGATACGCAGTATTTT.

This chain joins TRBV12-3 or TRBV12-4 and TRBJ2-7; no clear D gene. This CDR3 has 14 amino acids. Trimming shortened V by 5 bases and J by 5 bases, and 16 bases separated the two germline ends. The CDR3, as DNA: TGTGCCAGCAGTCTCGGCCCTGCATGGGACGAGCAGTACTTC. Encoded protein: CASSLGPAWDEQYF.

The rearrangement links TRBV6-1 to TRBJ2-6, with 8 bases lining up with TRBD1. Losses at the gene ends were 5 bases for V and 2 bases for J; bases not matched to a gene: 5. The CDR3 is made up of 16 amino acids. CDR1 and CDR2 from the germline V gene are MNHNS and SASEGT. The CDR3 spells CASSQGALAGANVLTF. The CDR3 DNA sequence: TGTGCCAGCAGTCAGGGGGCCCTGGCTGGGGCCAACGTCCTGACTTTC.

This clonotype came up once. The chain carries TRBV11-2 and TRBJ2-7; 9 bases are shared with TRBD2. CDR1 SGHAT and CDR2 FQNNGV come from the germline V gene. V trimming: 6 bases; J trimming: 2 bases; junction bases outside the gene matches: 11. The CDR3 extends over 16 amino acids. The CDR3 region is CASSLRAGGPAYEQYF. The CDR3 region has the DNA TGTGCCAGCAGTCTGAGAGCGGGGGGACCCGCCTACGAGCAGTACTTC.

This clonotype was observed many times. This chain connects TRBV18 to TRBJ2-3; no clear D gene. The CDR3 spans 12 residues. V was cut by 6 bases and J by 5 bases, with 9 bases left in between. The germline V gene has CDR1 KGHSH and CDR2 LQKENI. The CDR3 DNA reads TGTGCCAGCTCCCCCCGGCGAGATACGCAGTATTTT. Translated, it gives CASSPRRDTQYF.

This rearrangement joins TRBV11-2 to TRBJ1-1; maybe TRBD1 (6 bases). V was clipped by 4 bases and J by 1 base, with 19 bases between them. Germline CDR1 reads SGHAT; CDR2 reads FQNNGV. This CDR3 region has 17 residues. CDR3 coding DNA: TGTGCCAGCAGCTCCGTCGCGGGGGGGGGCTCGAACACTGAAGCTTTCTTT. Its protein product is CASSSVAGGGSNTEAFF.

A note on this clonotype: A much more abundant neighbour one base away suggests this may be a read error. This CDR3 reads CASSFKVNTEAFF. DNA for the CDR3: TGTGCCAGCAGCTTTAAGGTGAACACTGAAGCTTTCTTT. The V call is TRBV7-7, the J call TRBJ1-1; D remains unclear. V was trimmed by 3 bases and J by 0 bases, leaving 5 bases between them. Germline CDR1 SSHAT, CDR2 FNYEAQ (reference sequence). This CDR3 contains 13 residues.

This chain joins TRBV12-3 or TRBV12-4 and TRBJ2-1; D may be TRBD1 (6 bases). The CDR3 totals 18 residues. Between the trimmed V and J ends, which lost 3 bases and 6 bases, there was a span of 24 bases. The CDR3 loop reads CASSFHGTPRGFSNEQFF. For the CDR3, the DNA is TGTGCCAGCAGTTTTCACGGGACACCCCGTGGTTTTTCCAATGAGCAGTTCTTC.

The chain uses TRBV12-3 or TRBV12-4 and TRBJ1-1, with D perhaps matching TRBD1 (5 bases). Trimming pared 6 bases from V and 4 bases from J, leaving 15 bases between. The CDR3 is 14 residues long. CDR3 in amino acids: CASRGDRTGTEAFF. The DNA for the CDR3 is TGTGCCAGCAGAGGGGACCGTACGGGCACTGAAGCTTTCTTT.

This clonotype showed up just a few times. This rearrangement joins TRBV20-1 to TRBJ2-1; D perhaps matches TRBD2 (5 bases). In germline, CDR1 is DFQATT, CDR2 SNEGSKA (reference sequence). The CDR3 loop spans 16 amino acids. V was shortened by 3 bases and J by 3 bases, with 18 bases between the two germline ends. In DNA form, the CDR3 reads TGCAGTGCTAGCGAACCGCCAGCGGATTACTACAATGAGCAGTTCTTC. It codes for CSASEPPADYYNEQFF.

This rearrangement joins TRBV29-1 to TRBJ1-1; D possibly corresponds to TRBD1 (6 bases). The CDR3 runs to 14 residues. V was clipped by 3 bases and J by 3 bases, with 14 bases between them. From germline, CDR1 is SQVTM and CDR2 ANQGSEA. CDR3 residues: CSVDGGQGYTEAFF. CDR3 DNA: TGCAGCGTTGATGGGGGCCAAGGGTACACTGAAGCTTTCTTT.

This clonotype was observed at least ten times. The V call is TRBV7-9, the J call TRBJ2-1; 10 bases are a match to TRBD2. Per the germline V gene, CDR1 is SEHNR and CDR2 is FQNEAQ (reference sequence). Trimming removed 7 bases from V and 5 bases from J; junction bases left unmatched: 8. This CDR3 has 15 residues. The CDR3 loop reads CASIDLAGVHNEQFF. The CDR3, as DNA: TGTGCCAGCATCGACCTAGCGGGGGTCCACAATGAGCAGTTCTTC.

This clonotype was picked up a small number of times. J is TRBJ1-1 and V is TRBV4-1; 8 bases are a match to TRBD1. Looked up from germline, CDR1 is MGHRA and CDR2 is YSYEKL. V shed 5 bases, J shed 3 bases, and the junction held 5 bases outside the gene matches. CDR3 length equals 14 residues. The CDR3 loop reads CASSIRGHYTEAFF. In DNA form, the CDR3 reads TGCGCCAGCAGCATCAGGGGGCACTACACTGAAGCTTTCTTT.

This chain uses TRBV19 with TRBJ2-1; 8 bases match TRBD2. CDR1 is LNHDA and CDR2 is SQIVND in the germline V gene (reference sequence). This CDR3 contains 16 residues. V trimming: 0 bases; J trimming: 7 bases; junction bases outside the gene matches: 8. In DNA form, the CDR3 reads TGTGCCAGTAGTATAGATCGACGGGGGGGGCTAAATGAGCAGTTCTTC. It yields the protein CASSIDRRGGLNEQFF. The entire variable domain, with the rest obtained from reference TRBV19 and TRBJ2-1, is as follows: DGGITQSPKYLFRKEGQNVTLSCEQNLNHDAMYWYRQDPGQGLRLIYYSQIVNDFQKGDIAEGYSVSREKKESFPLTVTSAQKNPTAFYLCASSIDRRGGLNEQFFGPGTRLTVL.

The chain joins TRBV20-1 to TRBJ2-1, with 9 bases lining up with TRBD2. Germline values: CDR1 DFQATT, CDR2 SNEGSKA (reference sequence). The CDR3 covers 16 residues. The junction had 10 bases not matched to a gene; V was cut back by 7 bases and J by 0 bases. Here the CDR3 DNA reads TGCAGTGGAGACAAGGGTAGCGGGAGCTCCTACAATGAGCAGTTCTTC. It codes for CSGDKGSGSSYNEQFF.

V gene TRBV20-1 combines with J gene TRBJ1-4; D call uncertain. V was trimmed by 6 bases and J by 5 bases, leaving 10 bases between them. This CDR3 has 12 amino acids. Germline CDR1 reads DFQATT; CDR2 reads SNEGSKA (reference sequence). DNA of the CDR3: TGCAGTGCCGGCGGGTTCAATGAAAAACTGTTTTTT. Translated: CSAGGFNEKLFF.

The V call is TRBV29-1, the J call TRBJ1-1, with 7 nucleotides matching TRBD1. From germline, CDR1 is SQVTM and CDR2 ANQGSEA. V lost 8 bases and J lost 1; bases outside the gene matches: 4. CDR3 size: 12 residues. The DNA for the CDR3 is TGCAGCACCCGACAGGGGAACACTGAAGCTTTCTTT. Protein product: CSTRQGNTEAFF. Filled out from reference TRBV29-1 and TRBJ1-1, the complete variable domain reads SAVISQKPSRDICQRGTSLTIQCQVDSQVTMMFWYRQQPGQSLTLIATANQGSEATYESGFVIDKFPISRPNLTFSTLTVSNMSPEDSSIYLCSTRQGNTEAFFGQGTRLTVV.

This clonotype turned up a few times. This chain uses TRBV6-2 or TRBV6-3 with TRBJ2-7; 7 bases fit TRBD1. The length of the CDR3 is 16 residues. Trimming removed 1 base from V and 3 bases from J; junction bases left unmatched: 9. Germline CDR1 and CDR2: MNHEY and SVGEGT. CDR3 protein: CASSYFTGAANYEQYF. The CDR3 DNA is TGTGCCAGCAGTTACTTCACAGGGGCCGCAAACTACGAGCAGTACTTC.

The V and J genes are TRBV7-2 and TRBJ2-3, with no clear D. The CDR3 has 12 amino acids. V was shortened by 5 bases and J by 9 bases, with 12 bases between the two germline ends. CDR1 and CDR2 (germline): SGHTA, FQGNSA. The CDR3 region has the DNA TGTGCCAGCAGCCCTAGATGGGAAACGCAGTATTTT. This sequence encodes CASSPRWETQYF.

The chain links TRBV3-1 to TRBJ2-2, with 12 bases that match TRBD2. With 4 bases clipped from V and 7 bases from J, the junction kept 7 bases outside the gene matches. The CDR3 covers 16 residues. Germline V lookup: CDR1 LGHDT, CDR2 YNNKEL (reference sequence). The CDR3 region has the DNA TGTGCCAGCAGCCTTCTAGCGGGGGGGCAGGTCGGGGAGCTGTTTTTT. This encodes CASSLLAGGQVGELFF.

V gene TRBV7-2 combines with J gene TRBJ1-5; D uncertain. Germline V lookup: CDR1 SGHTA, CDR2 FQGNSA. The CDR3 spans 15 residues. Trimming pared 4 bases from V and 2 bases from J, leaving 12 bases between. The CDR3: CASSWEHNGNQPQHF. CDR3 nucleotide sequence: TGTGCCAGCAGCTGGGAGCATAATGGCAATCAGCCCCAGCATTTT.

For the CDR3, the DNA is TGCAGTGCTCCAACTCCAGGGGGTCACCTGAACACTGAAGCTTTCTTT. Protein: CSAPTPGGHLNTEAFF. The rearrangement links TRBV20-1 to TRBJ1-1, with TRBD1 matching over 7 bases. This CDR3 contains 16 residues. V lost 5 bases to trimming and J lost 0 bases; unmatched junction nucleotides: 12. Germline CDR1 and CDR2: DFQATT and SNEGSKA (reference sequence).

The V gene is TRBV5-1, the J gene TRBJ2-2; 10 bases line up with TRBD2. CDR3 length: 17 residues. The V gene end was trimmed by 3 bases and the J gene end by 1 base; junction bases not matched to a gene: 6. Looked up from germline, CDR1 is SGHRS and CDR2 is YFSETQ. CDR3 loop: CASSSSLAGVNTGELFF. The CDR3 DNA follows: TGCGCCAGCAGCTCCTCCCTAGCGGGGGTGAACACCGGGGAGCTGTTTTTT.

This clonotype has a handful of counts. The rearrangement joins TRBV11-2 to TRBJ2-4, with D unresolved. The germline CDR1 and CDR2 sequences are SGHAT and FQNNGV. CDR3 length: 17 amino acids. With 0 bases removed from V and 0 bases from J, the gap between germline ends came to 12 bases. CDR3 residues: CASSLDLGKGAKNIQYF. The CDR3 bases are TGTGCCAGCAGCTTAGATCTGGGAAAAGGAGCCAAAAACATTCAGTACTTC.

The chain has TRBV29-1 and TRBJ1-2; D unresolved. This CDR3 spans 14 amino acids. Germline V gene lookup returns CDR1 SQVTM and CDR2 ANQGSEA. V dropped 0 bases and J dropped 5 bases, with 13 bases sitting between them. CDR3: CSVEDSGLTYGYTF. For the CDR3, the DNA is TGCAGCGTTGAAGATAGTGGACTGACATATGGCTACACCTTC.

Points on this clonotype: At one boundary the junction diverges from the germline segment, which might be a read error. The chain recombines TRBV29-1 with TRBJ2-1, with a possible D match to TRBD1 (6 bases). The CDR3 loop spans 10 amino acids. Germline V CDR1 and CDR2: SQVTM, ANQGSEA. CDR3 sequence reads: CSVGAGERFF. The DNA for the CDR3 is TGCAGCGTTGGGGCAGGGGAGCGGTTCTTC.

This clonotype has a handful of counts. CDR3 loop: CASSQDPSGSSYNEQFF. The DNA for the CDR3 is TGCGCCAGCAGCCAAGATCCGTCGGGGAGCTCCTACAATGAGCAGTTCTTC. The chain has TRBV4-1 and TRBJ2-1; D is possibly TRBD2 (5 bases). Trimming stripped 0 bases from V and 0 bases from J, with 12 bases between. This CDR3 is built from 17 residues. CDR1 MGHRA and CDR2 YSYEKL come from the germline V gene.